The clone carrying this T cell receptor (beta chain) turned up a few times. CDR1 is SGHVS and CDR2 is FQNEAQ in the germline V gene. This CDR3 contains 18 residues. The V segment lost 5 bases and the J segment 0 bases; nucleotides outside the gene matches: 9. This specimen belongs to a study of cytomegalovirus exposure and HLA in healthy donors. PCR was performed using 60 Vbeta and 13 Jbeta primers. Produced via immunoSEQ multiplex PCR; TCRdb's table is partial and in-frame only. The data hold under 200,000 clones, with approximately 79% observed a single time. The gene calls are TRBV7-8 and TRBJ2-3; 12 nucleotides match TRBD2. The sequencing sample was made of PBMCs. This clonotype was obtained from a man aged 50 or older in good health and CMV-seropositive. The CDR3 spells CASSPRSSGGDSTDTQYF. DNA of the CDR3: TGTGCCAGCAGCCCTAGGTCTAGCGGGGGGGATAGCACAGATACGCAGTATTTT.